The 16 T cell receptor beta chains presented below share a single source sample, sequenced in a study of Ad26.COV2.S vaccination and SARS-CoV-2 variants. Method: immunoSEQ multiplex PCR; TCRdb's copy keeps in-frame clones and lacks some. The sample shows 410,000 or so clones, 80% to 95% of them seen only once. Treatment specified: around 19 received Ad26.COV2.S at low or high dose, single or two shots; about 5 received placebo; per-sample allocation not given. Samples were taken on day 63 after the first vaccine or placebo injection. Sequencing used peripheral blood, obtained in a trial of Ad26.COV2.S vaccine versus placebo. Receptor source: a person between 18 and 65 years old who received the Ad26.COV2.S COVID-19 vaccine or a placebo.

V is TRBV4-3 and J is TRBJ1-4; weak D call: TRBD1 (5 bases). The CDR3 totals 12 residues. V lost 4 bases, J lost 8 bases, and 8 bases lay in between. From germline, CDR1 is LGHNA and CDR2 YSLEER. The CDR3 DNA is TGCGCCAGCAGCCCCGGGGGAGAAAAACTGTTTTTT. Encoded protein: CASSPGGEKLFF.

The chain carries TRBV12-3 or TRBV12-4 and TRBJ2-1; D gene ambiguous. V gave up 3 bases and J gave up 6 bases, with 9 bases separating them. The CDR3 runs 13 residues. CDR3 protein: CASSFRWGNEQFF. The CDR3 DNA sequence: TGTGCCAGCAGTTTTCGTTGGGGCAATGAGCAGTTCTTC.

The rearrangement joins TRBV6-2 or TRBV6-3 to TRBJ2-7, with 7 nucleotides matching TRBD1. Germline V gene data show CDR1 as MNHEY and CDR2 as SVGEGT. V gave up 3 bases and J gave up 2 bases; unmatched junction bases: 7. This CDR3 has 15 residues. The CDR3 reads CASSYPQQGTYEQYF. CDR3 nucleotide sequence: TGTGCCAGCAGTTATCCTCAACAGGGGACCTACGAGCAGTACTTC.

The gene calls are TRBV6-2 or TRBV6-3 and TRBJ2-3, with a tentative D call TRBD2 (6 bases). Looked up from germline, CDR1 is MNHEY and CDR2 is SVGEGT. The CDR3 extends over 17 amino acids. V was trimmed by 4 bases and J by 2 bases, leaving 19 bases between them. This chain's CDR3 is CASSFPRREAYTDTQYF. CDR3 in DNA: TGTGCCAGCAGTTTCCCCCGGAGGGAGGCATACACAGATACGCAGTATTTT.

This rearrangement joins TRBV7-2 to TRBJ1-2, with unresolved D. This CDR3 is built from 14 residues. Trimming left V 0 bases short and J 7 bases short, with 12 bases between. Germline V gene data show CDR1 as SGHTA and CDR2 as FQGNSA. CDR3 region: CASSLAGPAAGYTF. The CDR3 coding sequence is TGTGCCAGCAGCTTAGCCGGGCCCGCTGCTGGCTACACCTTC.

Regarding this clone: Other DNA sequences from this sample encode an identical CDR3 as well. V and J are TRBV3-1 (or the pseudogene TRBV3-2) and TRBJ2-5, with D perhaps matching TRBD2 (6 bases). CDR3 length: 14 amino acids. Germline CDR1 is LGHDT and CDR2 is YNNKEL (reference sequence). Trimming took off 4 bases at V and 0 bases at J, with 9 bases between the two ends. Written as DNA, the CDR3 is TGTGCCAGCAGCCTACGGGGGTACCAAGAGACCCAGTACTTC. Translated, it gives CASSLRGYQETQYF.

V is TRBV30 and J is TRBJ1-1; no clear D gene. The V end was cut by 3 bases, the J end by 6 bases, with 11 bases between. This CDR3 has 12 amino acids. Germline-derived CDR1 and CDR2 are GTSNPN and SVGIG (reference sequence). The CDR3 nucleotides are TGTGCCTGGAGGCCCGCTGGCGCTGAAGCTTTCTTT. It translates to CAWRPAGAEAFF.

This chain connects TRBV29-1 to TRBJ1-1; D uncertain. Trimming took 4 bases from V and 3 from J, leaving 6 bases between them. The V gene's germline CDR1 is SQVTM and CDR2 ANQGSEA. The CDR3 has 11 amino acids. CDR3 loop: CSVGLDTEAFF. CDR3 DNA: TGCAGCGTTGGACTCGACACTGAAGCTTTCTTT.

J is TRBJ1-4 and V is TRBV3-1 (or the pseudogene TRBV3-2), with TRBD1 as a possible D gene (6 bases). Germline CDR1 is LGHDT and CDR2 is YNNKEL (reference sequence). CDR3 size: 16 residues. The ends were cut back, 0 bases at V and 7 bases at J, with 15 bases in the middle. The CDR3 sequence: CASSQDWGGGIEKLFF. DNA of the CDR3: TGTGCCAGCAGCCAAGATTGGGGGGGCGGCATTGAAAAACTGTTTTTT.

The V gene is TRBV6-6, the J gene TRBJ1-2; 9 bases align to TRBD1. V shed 8 bases and J 3 bases; nucleotides not matched to a gene: 10. The CDR3 has 15 residues. Germline CDR1 is MNHNY and CDR2 is SVGAGI (reference sequence). The CDR3 reads CASLPTGGTDYGYTF. For the CDR3, the DNA is TGTGCCAGCCTGCCGACAGGGGGTACGGACTATGGCTACACCTTC.

CDR3 DNA sequence: TGTGCCAGCAGCGTAACCCAGTGGGGTGAGCAGTTCTTC. Translated, it gives CASSVTQWGEQFF. V gene TRBV9 combines with J gene TRBJ2-1, with unresolved D. CDR1 and CDR2 (germline): SGDLS, YYNGEE. The CDR3 consists of 13 residues. V was cut by 1 base and J by 9 bases, with 11 bases left in between. Looking up the rest from reference TRBV9 and TRBJ2-1 gives the full variable domain: DSGVTQTPKHLITATGQRVTLRCSPRSGDLSVYWYQQSLDQGLQFLIQYYNGEERAKGNILERFSAQQFPDLHSELNLSSLELGDSALYFCASSVTQWGEQFFGPGTRLTVL.

This clone is a singleton in its sample. The chain joins TRBV5-4 to TRBJ2-2; a weak D match, TRBD1 (5 bases). Germline CDR1 SGHNT, CDR2 YYREEE (reference sequence). The CDR3 sequence is 14 residues long. The V gene lost 5 bases and the J gene lost 4 bases, with 12 bases spanning the gap. Here the CDR3 DNA reads TGTGCCAGCAGGATAGGGGTGGGCACCGGGGAGCTGTTTTTT. It yields the protein CASRIGVGTGELFF.

The gene calls are TRBV5-1 and TRBJ2-3, with TRBD2 identical over 12 bases. The CDR3 length is 16 residues. Germline V CDR1 and CDR2: SGHRS, YFSETQ. V gave up 4 bases and J gave up 6 bases; unmatched junction bases: 9. The DNA for the CDR3 is TGCGCCAGCAGCAGCGAACTAGCGGGGGGTGCTGATACGCAGTATTTT. It specifies CASSSELAGGADTQYF.

Regarding this clone: This may come from a read error, since a much larger clone is one base off. V and J are TRBV7-2 and TRBJ1-2; 9 nucleotides line up with TRBD1. The CDR3 runs to 13 residues. The germline gives CDR1 SGHTA, CDR2 FQGNSA. The V segment lost 5 bases and the J segment 4 bases; nucleotides outside the gene matches: 2. CDR3 nucleotide sequence: TGTGCCAGCAGCCCGGACAGGGGCTATGGCTACACCTTC. This encodes CASSPDRGYGYTF.

The chain joins TRBV5-4 to TRBJ1-2, with TRBD1 identical over 8 bases. Germline CDR1 SGHNT, CDR2 YYREEE (reference sequence). CDR3 length: 14 amino acids. The ends lost 0 bases at V and 5 bases at J; junction bases unmatched: 3. The CDR3 spells CASSLGQGRYGYTF. DNA of the CDR3: TGTGCCAGCAGCTTGGGACAGGGGCGATATGGCTACACCTTC.

The V gene is TRBV7-8, the J gene TRBJ1-4, with D uncertain. CDR1 SGHVS and CDR2 FQNEAQ come from the germline V gene. V was trimmed by 1 base and J by 5 bases, leaving 5 bases between them. The CDR3 spans 13 residues. The CDR3 DNA follows: TGTGCCAGCAGCTTAGGGCCAAATGAAAAACTGTTTTTT. It yields the protein CASSLGPNEKLFF.